The clone carrying this T cell receptor (beta chain) has only a few counts. Other DNA sequences of this sample code for an identical CDR3. The data were obtained in a study of cytomegalovirus exposure and HLA in healthy donors. V lost 0 bases, J lost 2 bases, and 10 bases lay in between. Germline V gene data show CDR1 as SEHNR and CDR2 as FQNEAQ (reference sequence). The CDR3 covers 15 residues. The PCR used 60 Vbeta and 13 Jbeta primers. Generated by immunoSEQ multiplex PCR, the TCRdb table keeps only in-frame clones and is missing some. Of 60,000 to 85,000 clones listed, 80% to 90% are singletons. This rearrangement joins TRBV7-9 to TRBJ1-2; D unresolved. Source material: PBMCs. This receptor was taken from a man aged 65 to 79 in good health and CMV-seropositive. The CDR3 loop is CASSLAAGANYGYTF. For the CDR3, the DNA is TGTGCCAGCAGCTTAGCAGCAGGCGCCAACTATGGCTACACCTTC.